This TCR beta chain was captured by sequencing in a study of regulatory T cells in long-lasting Graves disease. This clonotype showed up many times. iRepertoire HTBI primers and Arm-PCR of CDR3 regions built TCR beta libraries. MiXCR, run by TCRdb on the multiplex PCR reads, gives a single entry per CDR3 protein. The sample contains hundreds of thousands of distinct CDR3 sequences, 16% of which appear only once. In germline, CDR1 is ENHRY, CDR2 SYGVKD. V was shortened by 1 base and J by 3 bases, with 19 bases between the two germline ends. This CDR3 has 17 residues. Time point denoted: newly diagnosed GD, antithyroid drugs for less than 3 months. PBMCs provided the RNA from which the TCR library was made. An endocrinology department in Xi'an, China, supplied the patients. These data are also associated with another study on T cells in Graves' hyperthyroidism and ophthalmopathy. That report notes: Expanded thyroid clonotypes (above 0.001) were mostly also found in blood. Stable hyperthyroidism was separated from ophthalmopathy by a model based on 13 V-J features.

This sample comprised peripheral blood mononuclear cells (PBMCs), obtained at new diagnosis, from a patient treated with antithyroid drugs. The sequence came from a man in his forties with Graves disease. This chain links TRBV10-3 with TRBJ2-7; TRBD1 is a possible D gene (5 bases). The CDR3 nucleotides are TGTGCCATCAGTGAGTGGGGCCAGGGTCGGGTATACTACGAGCAGTACTTC. Its translation is CAISEWGQGRVYYEQYF.